The T cell receptor beta chain described here comes from a study of cytomegalovirus exposure and HLA in healthy donors. The CDR3 extends over 18 amino acids. Germline V CDR1 and CDR2: LNHNV, YYDKDF (reference sequence). J lost 1 base, V lost 0 bases, and 8 bases had no gene match. This PCR relied on a set of 60 Vbeta primers and 13 Jbeta primers. Assay used: immunoSEQ multiplex PCR; TCRdb lists only in-frame clones, some missing. This table has about 84,000 clones, 85% to 90% appearing once. The origin of this receptor is a man younger than 35 in good health and CMV-seronegative. V and J are TRBV15 and TRBJ2-1; TRBD2 agrees at 8 bases. Material: PBMCs. The chain's CDR3 is CATSRDYGSGASYNEQFF. The CDR3 bases are TGTGCCACCAGCAGAGATTACGGTAGCGGGGCGTCCTACAATGAGCAGTTCTTC.